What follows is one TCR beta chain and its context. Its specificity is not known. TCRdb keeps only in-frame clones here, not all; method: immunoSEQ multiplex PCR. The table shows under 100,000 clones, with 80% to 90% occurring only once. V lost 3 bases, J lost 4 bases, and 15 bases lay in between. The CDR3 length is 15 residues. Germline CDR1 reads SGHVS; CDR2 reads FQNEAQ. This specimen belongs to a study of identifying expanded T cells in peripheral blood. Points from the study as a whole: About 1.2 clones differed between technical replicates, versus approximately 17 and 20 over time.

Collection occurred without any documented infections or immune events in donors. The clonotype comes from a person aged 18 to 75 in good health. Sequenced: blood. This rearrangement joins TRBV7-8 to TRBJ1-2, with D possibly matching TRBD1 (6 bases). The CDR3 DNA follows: TGTGCCAGCAGCTTCCGGGACACCCAGCCCTATGGCTACACCTTC. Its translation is CASSFRDTQPYGYTF. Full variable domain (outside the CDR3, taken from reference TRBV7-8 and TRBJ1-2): GAGVSQSPRYKVAKRGQDVALRCDPISGHVSLFWYQQALGQGPEFLTYFQNEAQLDKSGLPSDRFFAERPEGSVSTLKIQRTQQEDSAVYLCASSFRDTQPYGYTFGSGTRLTVV.